One sample yielded the 14 T cell receptor beta chains listed below, sequenced in a study of tumor-infiltrating lymphocytes in primary liver carcinoma. A primer matching the constant region was used to make TCR beta cDNA from 500 to 650 ng of total RNA. Three-round nested multiplex PCR performed with slightly modified ARM-PCR produced the TCR beta libraries. Rounds one and two of PCR, each of roughly 10 cycles, were primed with TRBV1-TRBV30 forward primers and a C-beta reverse primer. TCRdb redid the calling of the multiplex PCR reads with MiXCR, one entry per CDR3 protein. Of about 60,000 distinct CDR3 sequences in the sample, 71% were seen once. Unsorted bulk tissue, about 18-32 mg of it, served as the source for co-extraction of RNA and DNA. Specimen: liver tumor tissue from sampling region 4. As to subset: tumor region T4, right-lateral pole. These receptors came from a man aged 35-49 years with primary liver carcinoma and hepatitis B virus infection.

Turning to this clonotype: Sequence at one end of the junction differs from germline and may be a read error. CDR3 protein: CASSLDPENSYNEQFF. The CDR3, as DNA: TGTGCCAGCAGCTTAGATCCAGAGAATTCCTACAATGAACAGTTCTTC. V usage is TRBV11-2 and J usage is TRBJ2-1, with D hard to call. The CDR3 covers 16 residues. Looked up from germline, CDR1 is SGHAT and CDR2 is FQNNGV.

A note on this clonotype: This is likely a read error, given that the CDR3 carries no conserved phenylalanine or tryptophan at its end. The V gene is TRBV4-1, the J gene TRBJ2-1; D is perhaps TRBD2 (6 bases). V gave up 4 bases and J gave up 4 bases, with 23 bases separating them. CDR3 length equals 18 residues. Germline V gives CDR1 MGHRA, CDR2 YSYEKL. CDR3 nucleotides: TGCGCCAGCAGCCGAGGCTTCCGGGAGTTATCTAAGTACAATGAGCAGTTCTTA. As protein: CASSRGFRELSKYNEQFL.

This clonotype has more than one count but fewer than ten. The junction departs from germline at one end; a sequencing error may be responsible. The chain recombines TRBV5-4 with TRBJ1-6; no definite D call. In germline, CDR1 is SGHNT, CDR2 YYREEE (reference sequence). This CDR3 is 16 amino acids long. The CDR3 sequence is CASSSHPGLQNSPLHF. The CDR3 bases are TGTGCCAGTAGCTCGCACCCCGGACTGCAGAATTCACCCCTCCACTTT. Based on the CDR3 plus reference TRBV5-4 and TRBJ1-6, the full variable domain is ETGVTQSPTHLIKTRGQQVTLRCSSQSGHNTVSWYQQALGQGPQFIFQYYREEENGRGNFPPRFSGLQFPNYSSELNVNALELDDSALYLCASSSHPGLQNSPLHFGNGTRLTVT.

A note on this clonotype: A much larger clone lies one base from this, so it may be a read error. This rearrangement joins TRBV10-2 to TRBJ1-2; D gene unclear. The CDR3 totals 13 residues. Germline-derived CDR1 and CDR2 are WSHSY and SAAADI. The CDR3 nucleotides are TGCGTCAGCAGTTTCCTAAAGGACTATGGCTACACCTTC. Its protein product is CVSSFLKDYGYTF.

This clonotype showed up many times. Likely a read error: the CDR3 ends without its conserved phenylalanine or tryptophan. The chain is built from TRBV11-3 and TRBJ2-1; possibly TRBD2 for D (6 bases). Per the germline V gene, CDR1 is SGHNT and CDR2 is YENEEA. V lost 0 bases to trimming and J lost 7 bases, with 7 bases between them. This CDR3 has 13 amino acids. CDR3 in DNA: TGTGCCAGCAGCTTAGATAGCGGTAATGAGCAGTTCTTA. Protein sequence: CASSLDSGNEQFL.

Of note for this clonotype: The junction does not match germline at one end; this may be a read error. This chain joins TRBV12-3 or TRBV12-4 and TRBJ2-4, with D possibly being TRBD1 (5 bases). This CDR3 has 18 amino acids. The CDR3 loop reads CAISLWGGADMAKNIQYF. The CDR3 DNA reads as TGTGCCATCAGTTTATGGGGTGGGGCGGACATGGCCAAAAACATTCAGTATTTC.

Comment on this clonotype: Given the absence of the conserved phenylalanine or tryptophan at the CDR3 end, a read error is likely. No DNA is shown, since the ends of the CDR3 on it are uncertain; the CDR3 is the one TCRdb lists. The rearrangement uses TRBV11-2 and TRBJ2-7. Germline loops: CDR1 SGHAT, CDR2 FQNNGV. The CDR3 spans 16 residues, counting both ends. The CDR3 region is CASSLEMAPKPYEHYS.

This clonotype was detected only a few times. The CDR3 nucleotides are TGTGCCAGCAGTTACTCTACTAACGGTCACAATGAGCAGTTCTTC. Protein: CASSYSTNGHNEQFF. The chain links TRBV6-5 to TRBJ2-1; D not resolved. The CDR3 length is 15 residues. Germline V gene data show CDR1 as MNHEY and CDR2 as SVGAGI. Trimming took off 0 bases at V and 5 bases at J, with 11 bases between the two ends.

In the case of this clonotype: One junction end disagrees with the germline gene, perhaps due to a read error. This chain uses TRBV4-1 with TRBJ1-2, with 8 bases that match TRBD1. Germline values: CDR1 MGHRA, CDR2 YSYEKL. The CDR3 length is 14 residues. CDR3 sequence (DNA): TGCGCCACCAGCCAAGGGGACAGGAGCTATGGTTACACCTTC. It translates to CATSQGDRSYGYTF.

Comment on this clonotype: A junction end diverges from the germline sequence, so it may reflect a read error. This chain uses TRBV7-8 with TRBJ2-3; D unclear. This CDR3 has 13 residues. The germline V gene has CDR1 SGHVS and CDR2 FQNEAQ. The DNA of the CDR3 is TGTGCCAGCAGCACCCAATGGGCAGATATGCAGTATTTT. Translated, it gives CASSTQWADMQYF.

With regard to this clonotype: Sequence at one end of the junction differs from germline and may be a read error. This sequence joins TRBV5-4 and TRBJ2-6; 9 nucleotides align to TRBD1. This CDR3 has 17 residues. Germline CDR1 reads SGHNT; CDR2 reads YYREEE (reference sequence). The CDR3 is CGSSQGQGPSGANVLTF. The CDR3, as DNA: TGTGGCAGCAGTCAAGGACAGGGGCCATCTGGGGCCAACGTCCTGACTTTC.

Details on this clonotype: A read error is likely, as this CDR3 ends without the conserved phenylalanine or tryptophan. The rearrangement links TRBV5-5 to TRBJ2-1; 7 nucleotides line up with TRBD1. CDR1 and CDR2 (germline): SGHKS, YYEKEE (reference sequence). CDR3 size: 15 residues. The CDR3: CASSPGQVSYNEQFL. DNA of the CDR3: TGTGCTAGCAGCCCTGGACAGGTTTCCTACAATGAGCAGTTCTTA.

Comment on this clonotype: Lacking the conserved final phenylalanine or tryptophan, this CDR3 likely reflects a read error. CDR3 loop: CAISTGQGKNTEAFL. The CDR3 DNA follows: TGTGCCATCAGCACGGGACAAGGGAAGAACACTGAAGCTTTCCTT. The J gene is TRBJ1-1, the V gene TRBV10-3, with D maybe TRBD1 (6 bases). V was trimmed by 6 bases and J by 1 base, leaving 15 bases between them. CDR3 length equals 15 residues. In germline, CDR1 is ENHRY, CDR2 SYGVKD.

On this clonotype: At one end the junction does not follow the germline gene, possibly because of a read error. The V call is TRBV4-2, the J call TRBJ1-2, with a tentative D call TRBD1 (6 bases). The CDR3 runs 15 residues. Per the germline V gene, CDR1 is LGHNA and CDR2 is YNFKEQ. The CDR3 region is CASSQDTGRGGGYTF. The CDR3 nucleotides are TGTGCCAGTAGCCAGGATACGGGCAGGGGTGGTGGCTACACCTTC.